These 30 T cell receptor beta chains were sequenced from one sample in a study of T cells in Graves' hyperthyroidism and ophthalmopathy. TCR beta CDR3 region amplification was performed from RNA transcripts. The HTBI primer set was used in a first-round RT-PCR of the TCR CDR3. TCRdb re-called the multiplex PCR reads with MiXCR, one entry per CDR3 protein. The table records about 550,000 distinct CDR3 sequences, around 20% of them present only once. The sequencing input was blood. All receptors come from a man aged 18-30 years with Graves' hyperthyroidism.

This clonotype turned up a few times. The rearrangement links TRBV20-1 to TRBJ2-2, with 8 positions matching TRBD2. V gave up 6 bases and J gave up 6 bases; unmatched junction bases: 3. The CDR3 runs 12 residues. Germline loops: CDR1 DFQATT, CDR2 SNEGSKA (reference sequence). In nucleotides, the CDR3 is TGCAGTGCCCTTAGCGGGGCCGGGGAGCTGTTTTTT. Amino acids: CSALSGAGELFF.

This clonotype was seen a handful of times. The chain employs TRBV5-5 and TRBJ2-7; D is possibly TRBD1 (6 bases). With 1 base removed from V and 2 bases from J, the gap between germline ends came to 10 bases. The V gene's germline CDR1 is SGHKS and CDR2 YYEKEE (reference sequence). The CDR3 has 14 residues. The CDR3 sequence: CASSLTGTTYEQYF. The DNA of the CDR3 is TGTGCCAGCAGCTTGACAGGGACCACCTACGAGCAGTACTTC. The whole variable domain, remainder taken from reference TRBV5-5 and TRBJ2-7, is DAGVTQSPTHLIKTRGQQVTLRCSPISGHKSVSWYQQVLGQGPQFIFQYYEKEERGRGNFPDRFSARQFPNYSSELNVNALLLGDSALYLCASSLTGTTYEQYFGPGTRLTVT.

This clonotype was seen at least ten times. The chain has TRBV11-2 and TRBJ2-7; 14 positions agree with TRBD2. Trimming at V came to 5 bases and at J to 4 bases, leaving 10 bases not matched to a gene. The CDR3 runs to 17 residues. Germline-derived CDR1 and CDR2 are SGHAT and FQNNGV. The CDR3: CASSARTSGGYKYEQYF. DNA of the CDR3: TGTGCCAGCAGCGCCCGGACTAGCGGGGGGTATAAGTACGAGCAGTACTTC.

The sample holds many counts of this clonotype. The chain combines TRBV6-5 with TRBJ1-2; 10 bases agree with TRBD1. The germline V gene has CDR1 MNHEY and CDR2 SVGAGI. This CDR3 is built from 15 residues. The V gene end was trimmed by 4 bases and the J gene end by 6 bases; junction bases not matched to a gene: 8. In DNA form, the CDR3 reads TGTGCCAGCAGTTGCAAGGGACAGGGGATACATGGCTACACCTTC. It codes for CASSCKGQGIHGYTF.

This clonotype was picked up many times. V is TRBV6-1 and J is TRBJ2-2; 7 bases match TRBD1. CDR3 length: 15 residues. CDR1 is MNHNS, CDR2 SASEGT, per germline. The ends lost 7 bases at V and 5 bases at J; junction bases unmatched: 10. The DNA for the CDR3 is TGTGCCAGCACCCAAACGGGACAGAGAACCGGGGAGCTGTTTTTT. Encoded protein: CASTQTGQRTGELFF.

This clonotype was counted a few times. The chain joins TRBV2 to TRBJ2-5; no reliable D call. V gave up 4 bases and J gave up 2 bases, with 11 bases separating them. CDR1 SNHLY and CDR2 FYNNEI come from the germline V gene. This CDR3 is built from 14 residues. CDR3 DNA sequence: TGTGCCAGCAGTGTCCTGGGCCAACAAGAGACCCAGTACTTC. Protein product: CASSVLGQQETQYF.

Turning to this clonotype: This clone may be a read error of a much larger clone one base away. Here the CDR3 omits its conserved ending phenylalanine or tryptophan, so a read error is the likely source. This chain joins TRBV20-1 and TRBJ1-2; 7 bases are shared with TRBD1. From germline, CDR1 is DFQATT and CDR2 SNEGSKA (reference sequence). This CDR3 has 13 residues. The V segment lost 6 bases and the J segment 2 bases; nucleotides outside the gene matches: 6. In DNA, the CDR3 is TGCAGTGCGTACAGGGGAGCAAACTATGGCTACACCGTC. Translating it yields CSAYRGANYGYTV.

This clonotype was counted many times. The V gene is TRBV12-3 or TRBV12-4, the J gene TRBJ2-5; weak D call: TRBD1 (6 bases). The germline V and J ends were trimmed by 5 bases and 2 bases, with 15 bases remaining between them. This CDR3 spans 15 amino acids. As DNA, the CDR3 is TGTGCCAGCAGTCCCGGGGCAGGGACACAAGAGACCCAGTACTTC. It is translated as CASSPGAGTQETQYF.

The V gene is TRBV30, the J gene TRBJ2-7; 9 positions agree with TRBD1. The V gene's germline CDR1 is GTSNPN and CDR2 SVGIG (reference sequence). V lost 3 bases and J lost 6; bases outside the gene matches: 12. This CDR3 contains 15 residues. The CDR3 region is CAWRYAGTGSREQYF. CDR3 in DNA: TGTGCCTGGAGATATGCCGGGACAGGGAGTCGCGAGCAGTACTTC.

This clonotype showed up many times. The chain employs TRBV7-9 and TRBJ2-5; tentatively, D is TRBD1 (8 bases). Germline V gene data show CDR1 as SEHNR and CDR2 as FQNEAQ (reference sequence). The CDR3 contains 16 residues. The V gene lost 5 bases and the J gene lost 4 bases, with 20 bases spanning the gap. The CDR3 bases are TGTGCCAGCAGCACAGGGGGGGAAATAGCCGCAGAGACCCAGTACTTC. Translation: CASSTGGEIAAETQYF.

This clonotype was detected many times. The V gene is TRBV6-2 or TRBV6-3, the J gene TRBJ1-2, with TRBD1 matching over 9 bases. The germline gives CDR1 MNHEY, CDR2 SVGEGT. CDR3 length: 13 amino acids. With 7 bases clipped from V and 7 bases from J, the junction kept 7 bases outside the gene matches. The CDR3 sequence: CASTGTGNGGYTF. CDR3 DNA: TGTGCCAGCACCGGGACAGGGAACGGTGGCTACACCTTC.

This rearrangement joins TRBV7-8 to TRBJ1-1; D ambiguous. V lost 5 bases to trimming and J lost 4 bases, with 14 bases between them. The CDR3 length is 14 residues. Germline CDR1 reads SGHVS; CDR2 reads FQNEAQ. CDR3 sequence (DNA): TGTGCCAGCAGCCCCCGGGTGGGAAGCACTGAAGCTTTCTTT. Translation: CASSPRVGSTEAFF.

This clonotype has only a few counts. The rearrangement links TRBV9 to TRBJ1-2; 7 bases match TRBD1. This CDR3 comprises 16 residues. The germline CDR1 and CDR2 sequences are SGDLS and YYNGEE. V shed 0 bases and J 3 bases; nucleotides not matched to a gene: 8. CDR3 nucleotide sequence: TGTGCCAGCAGCGTAGCTCGAGGGGGCGAAGACTATGGCTACACCTTC. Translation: CASSVARGGEDYGYTF.

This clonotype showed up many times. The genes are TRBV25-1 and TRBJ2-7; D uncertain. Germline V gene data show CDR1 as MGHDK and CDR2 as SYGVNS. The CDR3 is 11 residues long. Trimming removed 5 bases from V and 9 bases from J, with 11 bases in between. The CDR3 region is CASSRGFGQYF. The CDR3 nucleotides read TGTGCCAGCAGTCGAGGTTTCGGGCAGTACTTC.

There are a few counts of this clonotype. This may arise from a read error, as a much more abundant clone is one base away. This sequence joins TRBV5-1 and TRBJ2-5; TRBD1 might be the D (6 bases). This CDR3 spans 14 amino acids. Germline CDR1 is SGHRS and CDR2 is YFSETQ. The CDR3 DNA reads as TGCGCCAGCAGCTTCGGCAGGGGAAAAGAGACCAAGTACTTC. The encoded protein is CASSFGRGKETKYF.

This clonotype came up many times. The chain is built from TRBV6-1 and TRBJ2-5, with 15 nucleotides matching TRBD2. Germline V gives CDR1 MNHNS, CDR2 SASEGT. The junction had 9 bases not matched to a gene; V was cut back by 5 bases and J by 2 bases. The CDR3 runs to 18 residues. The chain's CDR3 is CASSQGLAGGPGQETQYF. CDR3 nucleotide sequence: TGTGCCAGCAGTCAAGGACTAGCGGGAGGGCCGGGGCAAGAGACCCAGTACTTC.

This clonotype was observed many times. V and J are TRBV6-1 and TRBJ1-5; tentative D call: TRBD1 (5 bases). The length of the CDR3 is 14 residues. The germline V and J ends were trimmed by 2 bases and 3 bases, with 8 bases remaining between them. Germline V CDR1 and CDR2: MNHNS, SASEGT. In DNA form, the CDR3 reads TGTGCCAGCAGTGAAATAGGGGCCAATCAGCCCCAGCATTTT. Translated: CASSEIGANQPQHF.

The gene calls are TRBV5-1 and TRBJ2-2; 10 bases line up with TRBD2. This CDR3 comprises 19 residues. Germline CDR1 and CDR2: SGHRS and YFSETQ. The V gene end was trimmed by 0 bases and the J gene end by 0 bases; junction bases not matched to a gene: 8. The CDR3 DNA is TGCGCCAGCAGCTTGGGACTAGCGGGCGACCTCTCGAACACCGGGGAGCTGTTTTTT. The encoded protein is CASSLGLAGDLSNTGELFF.

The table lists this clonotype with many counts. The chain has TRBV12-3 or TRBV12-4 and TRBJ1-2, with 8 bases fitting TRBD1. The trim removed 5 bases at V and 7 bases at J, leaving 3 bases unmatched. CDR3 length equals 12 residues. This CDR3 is CASSQGALGYTF. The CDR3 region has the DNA TGTGCCAGCAGTCAGGGGGCGCTTGGCTACACCTTC.

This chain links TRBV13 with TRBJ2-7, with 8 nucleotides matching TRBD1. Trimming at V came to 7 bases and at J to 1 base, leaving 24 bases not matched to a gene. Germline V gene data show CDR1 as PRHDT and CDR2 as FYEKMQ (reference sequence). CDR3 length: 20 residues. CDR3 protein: CASTYARDRKFGVASYEQYF. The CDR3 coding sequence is TGTGCCAGCACCTACGCCCGGGACAGGAAGTTTGGTGTGGCTTCCTACGAGCAGTACTTC. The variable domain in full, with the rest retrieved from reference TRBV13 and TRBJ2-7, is AAGVIQSPRHLIKEKRETATLKCYPIPRHDTVYWYQQGPGQDPQFLISFYEKMQSDKGSIPDRFSAQQFSDYHSELNMSSLELGDSALYFCASTYARDRKFGVASYEQYFGPGTRLTVT.

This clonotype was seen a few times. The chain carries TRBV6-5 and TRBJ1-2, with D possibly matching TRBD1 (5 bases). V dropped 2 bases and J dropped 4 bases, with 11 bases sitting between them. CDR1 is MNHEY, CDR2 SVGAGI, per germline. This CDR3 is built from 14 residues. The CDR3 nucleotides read TGTGCCAGCAGTTACGCGTGGGGGTCCTATGGCTACACCTTC. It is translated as CASSYAWGSYGYTF.

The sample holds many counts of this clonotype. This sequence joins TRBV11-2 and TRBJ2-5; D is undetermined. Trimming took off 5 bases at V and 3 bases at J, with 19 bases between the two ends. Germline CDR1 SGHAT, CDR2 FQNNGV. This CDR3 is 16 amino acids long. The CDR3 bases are TGTGCCAGCAGCGCAATATACAGTGTCCTAGAAGAGACCCAGTACTTC. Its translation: CASSAIYSVLEETQYF. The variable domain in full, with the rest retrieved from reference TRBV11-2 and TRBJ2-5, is EAGVAQSPRYKIIEKRQSVAFWCNPISGHATLYWYQQILGQGPKLLIQFQNNGVVDDSQLPKDRFSAERLKGVDSTLKIQPAKLEDSAVYLCASSAIYSVLEETQYFGPGTRLLVL.

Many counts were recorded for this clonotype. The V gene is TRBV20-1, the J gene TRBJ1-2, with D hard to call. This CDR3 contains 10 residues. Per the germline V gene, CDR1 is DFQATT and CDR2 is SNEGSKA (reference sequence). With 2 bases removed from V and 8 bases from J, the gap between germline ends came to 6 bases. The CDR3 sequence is CSARIGGYTF. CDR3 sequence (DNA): TGCAGTGCTAGAATCGGAGGCTACACCTTC.

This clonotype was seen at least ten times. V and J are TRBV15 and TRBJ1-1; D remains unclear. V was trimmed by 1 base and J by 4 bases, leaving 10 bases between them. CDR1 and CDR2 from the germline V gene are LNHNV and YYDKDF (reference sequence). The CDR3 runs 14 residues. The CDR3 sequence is CATSRAGPGTEAFF. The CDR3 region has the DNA TGTGCCACCAGCAGAGCTGGGCCTGGCACTGAAGCTTTCTTT.

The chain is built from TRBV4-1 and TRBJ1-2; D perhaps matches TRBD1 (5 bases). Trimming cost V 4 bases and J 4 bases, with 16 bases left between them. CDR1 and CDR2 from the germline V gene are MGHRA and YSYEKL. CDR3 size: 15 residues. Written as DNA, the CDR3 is TGCGCCAGCAGCCTAACCGATCAGGGCCCCTATGGCTACACCTTC. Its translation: CASSLTDQGPYGYTF.

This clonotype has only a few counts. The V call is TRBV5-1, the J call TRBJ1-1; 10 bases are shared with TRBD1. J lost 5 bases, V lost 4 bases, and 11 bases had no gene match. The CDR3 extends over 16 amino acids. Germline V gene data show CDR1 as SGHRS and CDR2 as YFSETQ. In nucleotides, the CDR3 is TGCGCCAGCAGCCCGGTCCGGGACAGGGGTGGGACTGAAGCTTTCTTT. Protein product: CASSPVRDRGGTEAFF.

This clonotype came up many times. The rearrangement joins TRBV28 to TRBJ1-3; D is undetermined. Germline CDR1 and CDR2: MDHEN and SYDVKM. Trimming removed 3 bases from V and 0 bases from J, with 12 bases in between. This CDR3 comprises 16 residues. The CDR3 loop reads CASSFNSLGSGNTIYF. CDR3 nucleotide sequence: TGTGCCAGCAGTTTCAATTCACTAGGCTCTGGAAACACCATATATTTT.

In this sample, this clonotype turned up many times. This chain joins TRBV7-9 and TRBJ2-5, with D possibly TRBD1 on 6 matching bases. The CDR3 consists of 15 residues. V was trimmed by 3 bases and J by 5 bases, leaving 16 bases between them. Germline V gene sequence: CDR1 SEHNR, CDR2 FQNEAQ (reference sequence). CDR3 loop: CASSLGTHSGETQYF. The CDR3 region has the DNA TGTGCCAGCAGCTTGGGGACACACTCTGGGGAGACCCAGTACTTC.

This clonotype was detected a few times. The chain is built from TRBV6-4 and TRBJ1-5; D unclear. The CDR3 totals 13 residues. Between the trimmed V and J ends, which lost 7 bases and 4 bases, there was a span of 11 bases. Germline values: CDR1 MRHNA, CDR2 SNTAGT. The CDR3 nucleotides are TGTGCCAGCAACACCAATCTGAATCAGCCCCAGCATTTT. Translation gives CASNTNLNQPQHF.

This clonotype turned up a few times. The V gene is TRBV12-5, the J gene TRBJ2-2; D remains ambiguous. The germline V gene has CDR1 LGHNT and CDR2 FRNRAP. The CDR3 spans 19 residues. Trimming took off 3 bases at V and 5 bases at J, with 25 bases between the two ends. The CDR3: CASGFPGLFFSQGTGELFF. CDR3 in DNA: TGTGCTAGTGGTTTCCCCGGCCTCTTCTTCAGCCAAGGGACCGGGGAGCTGTTTTTT.